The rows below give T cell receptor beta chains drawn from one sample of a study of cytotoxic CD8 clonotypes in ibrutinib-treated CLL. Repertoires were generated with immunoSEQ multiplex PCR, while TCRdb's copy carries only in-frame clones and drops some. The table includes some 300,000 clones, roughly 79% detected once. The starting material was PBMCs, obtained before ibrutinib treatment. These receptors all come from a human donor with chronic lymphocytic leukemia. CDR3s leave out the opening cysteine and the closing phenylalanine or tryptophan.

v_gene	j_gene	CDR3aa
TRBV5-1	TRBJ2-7	ASSYRDRGYEQY
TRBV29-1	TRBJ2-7	SVGTAFHEQY
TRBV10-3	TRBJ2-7	AISRGQGANSRY
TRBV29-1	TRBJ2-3	SVEGGLAGTDTQY
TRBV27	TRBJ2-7	ASSLEEGRYEQY
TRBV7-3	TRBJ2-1	ASSLRLAEPNEQF
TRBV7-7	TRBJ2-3	ASSPRNTDTQY
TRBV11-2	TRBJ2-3	ASSLAGLAASQY
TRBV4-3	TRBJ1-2	ASSLEGRSNYGYT
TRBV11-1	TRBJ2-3	ASSRDRSTDTQY
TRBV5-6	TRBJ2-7	ASSRGRPTYEQY
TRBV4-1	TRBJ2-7	ASSQVQGSGRGEEQY
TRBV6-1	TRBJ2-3	ASSDGTNLIPQY
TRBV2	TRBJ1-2	ASRPDLNYGYT
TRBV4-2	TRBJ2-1	ASSVIAGGYYNEQF
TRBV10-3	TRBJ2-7	AISDFKSGLYEQY
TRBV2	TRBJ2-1	ASSRLSSSYNEQF
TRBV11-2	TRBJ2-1	ASSRPERSSYNEQF
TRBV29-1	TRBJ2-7	SVGGDSYEQY
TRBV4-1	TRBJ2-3	ASSQVSGSLYASTDTQY
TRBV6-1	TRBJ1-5	ASKDRTSRPQH
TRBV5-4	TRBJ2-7	ASSPRDNSYEQY
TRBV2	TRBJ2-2	ASSEGGGYTGELF
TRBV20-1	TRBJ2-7	SAPGVYEQY
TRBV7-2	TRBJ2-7	ASSLLLAGGEVQY
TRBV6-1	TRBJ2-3	ASSELGAPGLRDTQY
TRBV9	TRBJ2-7	ASSIYRDMPSYEQY
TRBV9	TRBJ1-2	ASSKRQANYGYT
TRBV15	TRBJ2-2	ATTSRTKNTGELF
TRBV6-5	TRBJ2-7	ASSYSVRAYGYEQY
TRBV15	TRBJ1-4	ATSPEGGTNEKLF
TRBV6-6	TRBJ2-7	ASSSGAGQY
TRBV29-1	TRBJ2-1	SVEGRDNEQF
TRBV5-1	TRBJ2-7	ASSLSGPPSYEQY
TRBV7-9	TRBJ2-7	ASSSSPVRGGISYEQY
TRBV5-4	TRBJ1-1	ASSLFRAQAF
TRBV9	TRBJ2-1	ASSVGGKAYNEQF
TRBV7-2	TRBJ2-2	ASSSGTGSKGGRELF
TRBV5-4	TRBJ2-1	ASSTTFDEQF
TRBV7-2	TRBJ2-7	ASSTTAFSYEQY
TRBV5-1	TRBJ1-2	ASSRGQSSYGYT